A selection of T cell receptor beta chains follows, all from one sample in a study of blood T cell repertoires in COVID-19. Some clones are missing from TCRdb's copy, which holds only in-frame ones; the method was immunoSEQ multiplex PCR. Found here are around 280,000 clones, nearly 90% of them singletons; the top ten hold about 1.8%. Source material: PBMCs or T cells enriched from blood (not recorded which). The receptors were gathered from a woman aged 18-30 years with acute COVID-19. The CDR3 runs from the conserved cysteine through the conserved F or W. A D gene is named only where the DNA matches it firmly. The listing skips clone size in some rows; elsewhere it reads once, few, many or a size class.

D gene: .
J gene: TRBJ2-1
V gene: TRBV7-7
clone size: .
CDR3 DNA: TGTGCTAGCAGCTTAGAGACCCACCGAACTAGCTTCAATGAGCAGTTCTTC
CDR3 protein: CASSLETHRTSFNEQFF

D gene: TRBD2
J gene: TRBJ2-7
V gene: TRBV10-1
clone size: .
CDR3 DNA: TGCGCCAGCAGTGCTGGACTAGCGGGAAACGAGCAGTACTTC
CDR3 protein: CASSAGLAGNEQYF

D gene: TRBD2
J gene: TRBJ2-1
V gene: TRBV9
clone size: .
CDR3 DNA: TGTGCCAGCAGCGTAGGCCTAGCGGGGACTAGGGATGAGCAGTTCTTC
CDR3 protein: CASSVGLAGTRDEQFF

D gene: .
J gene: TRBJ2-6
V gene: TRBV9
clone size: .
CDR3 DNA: TGTGCCAGCAGCGTAGGGCTCTCTGGGGCCAACGTCCTGACTTTC
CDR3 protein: CASSVGLSGANVLTF

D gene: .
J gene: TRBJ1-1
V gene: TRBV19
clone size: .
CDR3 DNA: TGTGCCAGTAGTATCGGGAGGGCTGTCACTGAAGCTTTCTTT
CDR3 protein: CASSIGRAVTEAFF

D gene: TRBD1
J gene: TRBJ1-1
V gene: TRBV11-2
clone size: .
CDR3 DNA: TGTGCCAGCAGCACGACCAGGGGGCGCGTCGGTACCACTGAAGCTTTCTTT
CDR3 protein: CASSTTRGRVGTTEAFF

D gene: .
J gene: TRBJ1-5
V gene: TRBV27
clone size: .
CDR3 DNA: TGTGCCAGCAGTACAACTAGGGTCGGGCAGCCCCAGCATTTT
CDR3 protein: CASSTTRVGQPQHF

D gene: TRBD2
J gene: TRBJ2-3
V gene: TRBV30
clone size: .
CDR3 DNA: TGTGCCTGGATAGGGACTAGCGGGAGGGAAGGGGACACGCAGTATTTT
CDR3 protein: CAWIGTSGREGDTQYF

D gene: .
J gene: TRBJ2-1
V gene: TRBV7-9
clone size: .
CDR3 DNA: TGTGCCAGCAGCTTTAGACAGGTAACTTACAATGAGCAGTTCTTC
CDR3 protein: CASSFRQVTYNEQFF

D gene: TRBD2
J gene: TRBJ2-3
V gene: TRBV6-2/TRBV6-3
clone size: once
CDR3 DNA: TGTGCCAGCAGTTTATGGCGGGAGGGCCTCCGCACAGATACGCAGTATTTT
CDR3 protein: CASSLWREGLRTDTQYF

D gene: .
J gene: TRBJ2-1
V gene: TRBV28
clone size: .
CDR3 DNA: TGTGCCACCCGTCCTACCGATTACAATGAGCAGTTCTTC
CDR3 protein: CATRPTDYNEQFF

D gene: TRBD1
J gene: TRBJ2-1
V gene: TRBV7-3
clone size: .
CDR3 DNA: TGTGCCAGCAGCCCCGCCGGGACAGGTTTGGTAAATGAGCAGTTCTTC
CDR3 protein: CASSPAGTGLVNEQFF

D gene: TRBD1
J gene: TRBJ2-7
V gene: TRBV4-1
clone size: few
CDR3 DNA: TGCGCCAGCAGCCAAGTCACAGGGGGCTACGAGCAGTACTTC
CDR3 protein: CASSQVTGGYEQYF

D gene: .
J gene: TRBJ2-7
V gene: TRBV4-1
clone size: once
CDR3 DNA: TGCGCCAGCAGCCAAGGATTCTGGGACTCCAGCTCCTACGAGCAGTACTTC
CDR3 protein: CASSQGFWDSSSYEQYF

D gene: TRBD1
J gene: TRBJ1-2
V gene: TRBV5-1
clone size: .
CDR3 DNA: TGCGCCAGCAGCTTCTCTCGACAGGGGGGAATTGAGAACACCTTC
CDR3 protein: CASSFSRQGGIENTF

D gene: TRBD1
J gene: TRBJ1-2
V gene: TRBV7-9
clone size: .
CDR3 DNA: TGTGCCAGCAGCTCGACAGGGCTCGGGGGCTACACCTTC
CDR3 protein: CASSSTGLGGYTF

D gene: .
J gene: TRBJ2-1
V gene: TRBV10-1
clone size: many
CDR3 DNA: TGCGCCAGCAGTGACAATAATGAGCAGTTCTTC
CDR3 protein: CASSDNNEQFF

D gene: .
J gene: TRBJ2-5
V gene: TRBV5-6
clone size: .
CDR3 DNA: TGTGCCAGCAGCACCAACAGGTTCCAAGAGACCCAGTACTTC
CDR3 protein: CASSTNRFQETQYF

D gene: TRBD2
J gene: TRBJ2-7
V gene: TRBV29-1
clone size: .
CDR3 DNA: TGCAGCGCGGTAGCGGGAGAGTACTACGAGCAGTACTTC
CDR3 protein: CSAVAGEYYEQYF

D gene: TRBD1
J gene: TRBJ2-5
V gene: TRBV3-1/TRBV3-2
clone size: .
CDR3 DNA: TGTGCCAGCAGCCAATTTTGGGGGCCGGACAGGGATTCGGAGACCCAGTACTTC
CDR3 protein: CASSQFWGPDRDSETQYF

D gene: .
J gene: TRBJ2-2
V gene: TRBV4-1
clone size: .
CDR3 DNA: TGCGCCAGCAGAAACCTAGGTGGGGGGGCAGGCACCGGGGAGCTGTTTTTT
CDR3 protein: CASRNLGGGAGTGELFF

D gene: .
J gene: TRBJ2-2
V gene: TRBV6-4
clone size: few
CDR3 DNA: TGTGCCAGCAGTGGCTCTAGCGAACAGAACACCGGGGAGCTGTTTTTT
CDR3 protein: CASSGSSEQNTGELFF

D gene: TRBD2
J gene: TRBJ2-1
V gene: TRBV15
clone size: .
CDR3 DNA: TGTGCCACCAGCAGAGGGACTAGCGTTTCCTACAATGAGCAGTTCTTC
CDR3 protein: CATSRGTSVSYNEQFF

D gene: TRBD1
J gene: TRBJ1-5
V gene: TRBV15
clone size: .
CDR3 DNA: TGTGCCACCAGCAGCAACAGGGGGCAAGGCAATCAGCCCCAGCATTTT
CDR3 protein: CATSSNRGQGNQPQHF

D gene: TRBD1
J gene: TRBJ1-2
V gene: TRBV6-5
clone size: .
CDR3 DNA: TGTGCCAGCAGGGCCGGGACAGGGGTTCCCTATGGCTACACCTTC
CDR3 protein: CASRAGTGVPYGYTF

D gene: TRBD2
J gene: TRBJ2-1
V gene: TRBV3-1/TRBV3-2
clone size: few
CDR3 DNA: TGTGCCAGCAGCCAAGTGGGGGTGGCTAGCGGAAGTTGGAATGAGCAGTTCTTC
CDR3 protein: CASSQVGVASGSWNEQFF

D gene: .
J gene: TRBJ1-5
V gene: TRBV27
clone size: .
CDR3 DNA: TGTGCCAGCAGTCCTACTAGCAATCAGCCCCAGCATTTT
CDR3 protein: CASSPTSNQPQHF

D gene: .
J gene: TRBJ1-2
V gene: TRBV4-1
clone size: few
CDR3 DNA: TGCGCCAGCAGCCAAGAACCCCAGACTCTGAGCTACACCTTC
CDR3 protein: CASSQEPQTLSYTF

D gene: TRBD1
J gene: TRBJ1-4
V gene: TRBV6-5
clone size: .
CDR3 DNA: TGTGCCAGCAGCGCGGACAGGGGTAATGAAAAACTGTTTTTT
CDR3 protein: CASSADRGNEKLFF

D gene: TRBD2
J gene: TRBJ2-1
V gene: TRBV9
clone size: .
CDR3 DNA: TGTGCCAGCAGCCTTAGCGGGAGTTTTTATGAGCAGTTCTTC
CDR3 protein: CASSLSGSFYEQFF

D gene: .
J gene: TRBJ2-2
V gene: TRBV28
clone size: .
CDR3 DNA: TGTGCCAGCAGTTTACAGGGCGGTACCGGGGAGCTGTTTTTT
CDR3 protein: CASSLQGGTGELFF

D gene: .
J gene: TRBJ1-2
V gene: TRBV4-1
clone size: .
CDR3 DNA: TGCGCCAGCAGCCAAGTCCTGAGGCAGTATGGCTACACCTTC
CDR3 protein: CASSQVLRQYGYTF